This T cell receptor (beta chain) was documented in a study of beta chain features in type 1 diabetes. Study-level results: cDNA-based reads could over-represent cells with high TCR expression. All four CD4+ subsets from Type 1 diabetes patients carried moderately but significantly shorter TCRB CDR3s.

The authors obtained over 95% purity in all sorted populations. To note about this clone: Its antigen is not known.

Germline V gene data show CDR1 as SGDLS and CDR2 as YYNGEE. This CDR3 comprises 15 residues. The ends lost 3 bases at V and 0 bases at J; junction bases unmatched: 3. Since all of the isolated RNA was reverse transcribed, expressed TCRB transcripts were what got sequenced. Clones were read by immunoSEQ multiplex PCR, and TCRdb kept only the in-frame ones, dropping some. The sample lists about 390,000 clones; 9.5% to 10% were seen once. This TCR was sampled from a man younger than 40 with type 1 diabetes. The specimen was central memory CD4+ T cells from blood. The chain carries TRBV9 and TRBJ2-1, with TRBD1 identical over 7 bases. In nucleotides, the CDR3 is TGTGCCAGCAGCGACTCAGGGGGCTCCTACAATGAGCAGTTCTTC. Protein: CASSDSGGSYNEQFF.